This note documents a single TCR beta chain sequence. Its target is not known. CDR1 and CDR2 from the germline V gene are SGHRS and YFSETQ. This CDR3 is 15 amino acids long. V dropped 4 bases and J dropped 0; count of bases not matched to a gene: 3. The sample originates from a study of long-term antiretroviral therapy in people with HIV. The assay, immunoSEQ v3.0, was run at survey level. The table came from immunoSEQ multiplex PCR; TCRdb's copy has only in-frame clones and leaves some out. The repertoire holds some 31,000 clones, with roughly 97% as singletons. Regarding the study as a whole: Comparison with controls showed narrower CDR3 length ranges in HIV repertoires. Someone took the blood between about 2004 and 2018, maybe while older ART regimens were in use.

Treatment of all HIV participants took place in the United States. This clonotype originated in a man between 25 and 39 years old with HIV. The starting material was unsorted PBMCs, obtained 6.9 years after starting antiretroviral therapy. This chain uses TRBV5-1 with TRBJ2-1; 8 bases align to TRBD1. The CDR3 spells CASSTGQDSYNEQFF. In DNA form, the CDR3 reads TGCGCCAGCAGCACGGGACAGGACTCCTACAATGAGCAGTTCTTC. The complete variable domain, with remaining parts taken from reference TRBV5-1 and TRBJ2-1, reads KAGVTQTPRYLIKTRGQQVTLSCSPISGHRSVSWYQQTPGQGLQFLFEYFSETQRNKGNFPGRFSGRQFSNSRSEMNVSTLELGDSALYLCASSTGQDSYNEQFFGPGTRLTVL.